This entry describes one TCR beta chain. This clonotype came up many times. Its binding antigen is unknown. No per-base quality is available; no much larger clone lies one base away. V was cut back by 5 bases and J by 6 bases, leaving a gap of 8 bases between them. The CDR3 covers 11 residues, taking in both the cysteine and the phenylalanine. The kept DNA is CDR3 alone, 33 bases in frame from the first base. Per the germline V gene, LGHNA is the CDR1 and YSLEER is the CDR2. The donors were a few dozen Caucasian individuals from Russia, aged 6 to 90 years, who were systemically healthy. Each donor gave roughly 11 milliliters of peripheral blood, drawn into EDTA-treated Vacutainer tubes. PBMCs were isolated by Ficoll-Paque density-gradient centrifugation, with at least 6.5 million obtained per sample. Trizol reagent was used to extract total RNA from the PBMCs, yielding at least 5.5 micrograms per sample. Naive CD45RAhigh/CD27high T cell percentages were measured by flow cytometry on a PBMC aliquot from every donor.

Libraries were built with 5' RACE. Instrument used: Illumina HiSeq 2500. A second PCR of about 6 to 11 cycles was performed with a sample-barcoded 5' primer and a J-beta primer mix. A unique molecular identifier was introduced onto each TCR beta cDNA molecule by a template-switch 5' adaptor carrying 12 random nucleotides. At least 2.5 million CDR3-containing paired-end reads were obtained from each sample. First-strand cDNA was synthesized from all RNA with the Mint cDNA synthesis kit, primed by a TRBC-specific oligonucleotide. All cDNA was treated with uracil-DNA glycosylase and then went through a first 18-cycle PCR with the universal primers M1SS and BC2_uni_R. In the original analysis: For normalization, 1 million high-quality reads were randomly selected from each sample, with every read carrying a distinct molecular identifier. Instead of being binned into consensus sequences, reads with shared molecular identifiers were discarded. MiTCR, set to a Q25 quality threshold and the strictest error-elimination algorithm, was used for CDR3 identification, clonotype clustering and error correction. Lower-bound total TCR beta diversity was estimated with a nonparametric unseen species model using Euler transformation. TCRdb handled the public reads itself, with Q25 trimming in fastp and clone calling in MiXCR, and kept productive beta chains. Entries that share a CDR3 protein sequence are merged under the most common genes and DNA. V and J calls and clone size were set by TCRdb, not the authors. The table for this sample lists more than 1,000,000 distinct CDR3 sequences; 20% to 25% of them were counted only once. Of the sample, about 0.69% falls within the top ten clones.

This sample was taken from a study of blood T cells in healthy people across ages (dated by TCRdb to the mid-2010s). With respect to the entire study: In model experiments, roughly one uniquely barcoded TCR beta cDNA molecule per two T cells was captured by template switching. Age-related changes in TCR beta repertoire diversity were measured in the study by deep sequencing normalized with unique cDNA molecular identifiers. The donors were split into four age groups: young (average 16 years), middle-aged (about 40), aged (about 56) and long-lived (more than 80). Using the same blood draw, the study looked at two additional independent replicas of 1 million unique cDNA reads for two donors, one aged 18 to 30 and the other aged 80 or older.

The study at large found these results: Donor CMV infection status was unknown, potentially confounding age-related changes in expanded clonotypes. Bulk unsorted PBMC profiling prevented conclusive comparison of naive and antigen-experienced compartments. As age increased, observed TCR beta diversity per million T cells dropped in a roughly linear way, and a significant reduction was already evident by age 40. The long-lived group showed more naive CD4+ T cells, fewer expanded clones and increased TCR diversity than the aged group, suggesting age selection. There was a strong correlation between observed TCR beta diversity and the percentage of naive T cells measured by flow cytometry. Estimates of total diversity from one million sequenced T cells were regarded as lower bounds and underestimates.

These records were also assigned to another study, of T cells of mothers and their children. The second study also describes: The donors were nine systemically healthy Caucasian individuals, made up of three mothers and their six children. cDNA synthesis used all of the extracted RNA, with 1.5 ug of RNA in each 15 ul reaction. In the second PCR, the M1S primer introduced both the sample barcodes and 2-4 random nucleotides. Each mother yielded over 8 million TCR beta CDR3 reads and each child 2.5 million to 3 million reads. Thymic selection shapes the output of TCR recombination in a similar way in related and unrelated pairs, and inherited differences have a minor effect. Related mother-child pairs always showed normalized repertoire overlap that was slightly higher than in unrelated mother-child pairs, though the difference was never significant. No persistent microchimeric T cell clones were detected, at a sensitivity of around 97 clones per million clonotypes. The study used deep NGS to compare TCR beta repertoires of mothers and children, seeking features distinguishing related mother-child pairs from unrelated individuals. The mean age was about 37 +/- 4 years for the mothers and approximately 11 +/- 4 years for the children. After adapter ligation was performed with NEBNext reagents, the libraries were sequenced on an Illumina HiSeq 2000 with 100+100 nt paired-end reads. To avoid cross-contamination, the mother libraries and the child libraries were prepared a month apart and sequenced in separate runs. Each donor had between about 450,000 and 2,300,000 distinct TCR beta clonotypes identified. Naive TCR beta clonotypes were estimated from low-frequency clonotypes matched to each donor's FACS-determined naive share, without sorting.

The sequence joins TRBV4-3 to TRBJ2-7; 6 matching bases give a weak D call of TRBD1. The source material was blood. This receptor was identified in a girl aged 2 to 10 in good health. The CDR3 reads CASSTGREQYF. In nucleotide form, the sequence is TGCGCCAGCAGCACAGGGCGCGAGCAGTACTTC.